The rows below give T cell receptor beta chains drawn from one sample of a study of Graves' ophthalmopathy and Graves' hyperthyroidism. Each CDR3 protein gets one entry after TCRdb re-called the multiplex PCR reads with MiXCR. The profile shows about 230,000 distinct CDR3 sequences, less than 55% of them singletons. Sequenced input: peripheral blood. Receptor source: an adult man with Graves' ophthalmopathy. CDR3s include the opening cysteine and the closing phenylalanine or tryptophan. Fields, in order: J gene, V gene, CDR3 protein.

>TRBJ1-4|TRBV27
CASRPLTGGRNEKLFF
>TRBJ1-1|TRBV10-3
CASSYSTMNTEAFF
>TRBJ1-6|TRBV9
CASSLGGLRDSPLHF
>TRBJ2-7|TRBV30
CAWRDAYEQYF
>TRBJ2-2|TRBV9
CASSVLGASNTGELFF
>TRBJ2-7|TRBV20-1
CSARAGTFYEQYF
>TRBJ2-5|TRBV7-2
CASSLGASGMETQYF
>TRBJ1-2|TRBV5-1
CASSLTEGGSGYTF
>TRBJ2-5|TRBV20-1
CSASPGLAGKETQYF
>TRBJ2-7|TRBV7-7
CASSPQESSYEQYF
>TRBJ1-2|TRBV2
CANQDNYGYTF
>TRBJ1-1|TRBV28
CASSLTQGGYTEAFF
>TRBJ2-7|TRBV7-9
CASSLALSEQYF
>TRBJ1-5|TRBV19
CASEGQASNQPQHF
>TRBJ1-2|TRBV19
CASSIRQGDGYTF
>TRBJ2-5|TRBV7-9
CASSPGPVQLAQYF
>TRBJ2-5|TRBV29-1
CSATGFSGGRYQETQYF
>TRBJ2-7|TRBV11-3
CASSLELAEQYF
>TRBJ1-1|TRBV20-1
CSARDTSTGYAFF
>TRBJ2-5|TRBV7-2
CASSQALAGGRETQYF
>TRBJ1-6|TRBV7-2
CASSNRDRGSISPLHF
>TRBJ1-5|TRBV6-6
CASSLRSGFRQPQHF
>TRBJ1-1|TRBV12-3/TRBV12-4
CASSLAGGVSAFF
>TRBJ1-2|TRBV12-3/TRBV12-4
CASGRTGSMGYTF
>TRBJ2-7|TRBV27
CASSGTSGHYEQYF
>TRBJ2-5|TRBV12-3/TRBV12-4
CASSLFRETETQYF
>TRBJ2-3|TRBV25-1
CASSPPANTQYF
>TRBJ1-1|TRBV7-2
CASSLEQGFEAFF
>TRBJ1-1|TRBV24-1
CATSGGREAFF
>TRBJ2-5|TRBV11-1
CASSPRAGPETQYF
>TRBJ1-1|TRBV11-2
CASSYDRGGEAFF
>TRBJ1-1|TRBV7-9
CASSFNPREAFF
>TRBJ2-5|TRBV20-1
CSAGTSGSTQETQYF
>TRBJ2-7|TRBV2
CASIRGDSAYEQYF
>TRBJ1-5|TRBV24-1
CATSEGGQGNQPQHF
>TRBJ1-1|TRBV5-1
CASSKTGGGTEAFF
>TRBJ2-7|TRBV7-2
CASSLTGMAGGGFVQYF
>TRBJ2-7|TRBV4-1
CASSQPPPLSYEQYF
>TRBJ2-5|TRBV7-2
CASSLVGLAGVGETQYF
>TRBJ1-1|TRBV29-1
CSATAGTMNTEAFF
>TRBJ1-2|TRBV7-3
CASSLTSSGYGYTF
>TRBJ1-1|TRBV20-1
CSARDIGGARTEAFF
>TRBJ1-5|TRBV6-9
CASRDAYSNQPQHF
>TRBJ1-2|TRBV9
CASSHQGGEASYGYTF
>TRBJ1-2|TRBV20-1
CSASSFGGEYGYTF
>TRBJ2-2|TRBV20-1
CSARERGGDTGELFF
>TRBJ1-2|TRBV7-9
CASSLARGQGKMGYTF
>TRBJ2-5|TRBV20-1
CSVLPSSSPGAGPRETQYF
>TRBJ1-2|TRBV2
CASSPARQVYGYTF
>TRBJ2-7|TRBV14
CASSQGTGDSYEQYF
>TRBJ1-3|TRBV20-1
CSASPDFSGNTIYF
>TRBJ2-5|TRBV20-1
CSARVQKGGTETQYF